The clone carrying this T cell receptor beta chain has a handful of counts. This specimen belongs to a study of OX40 agonist ivuxolimab in advanced cancers. The CDR3 runs 12 residues. V was shortened by 4 bases and J by 8 bases, with 11 bases between the two germline ends. In germline, CDR1 is SNHLY, CDR2 FYNNEI. TCRdb's copy holds only in-frame clones and misses some; the assay was immunoSEQ multiplex PCR. There are roughly 93,000 clones in the sample; less than 85% occur only once, and 5.8% lies in the top ten. The sequencing used CD4+ or CD8+ T cells sorted from blood, collected in a trial of the OX40 agonist ivuxolimab. This chain uses TRBV2 with TRBJ1-2; no clear D gene. This receptor was taken from an adult with an advanced solid tumor such as melanoma, head and neck, liver or kidney cancer. The CDR3: CASSGTAIGYTF. CDR3 nucleotides: TGTGCCAGCAGTGGGACGGCCATAGGCTACACCTTC.